Listed here are 14 T cell receptor beta chains from one sample, sequenced in a study of response to subunit inactivated influenza vaccine. One entry per CDR3 protein, called by TCRdb with MiXCR from the RT-PCR reads. The repertoire holds roughly 190,000 distinct CDR3 sequences, with roughly 12% as singletons. The data also belong to a second study, concerning T cells expressing NK-cell markers. That work contributes: TCR beta cDNA was generated via 5'RACE template switching incorporating UMIs.

The sequencing used CD8+ T cells sorted from PBMCs, collected about 11 days after vaccination. These receptors all stem from a man over 45 who received an inactivated influenza vaccine.

This clonotype appeared many times. The chain couples TRBV7-9 to TRBJ2-5; no reliable D call. The germline V and J ends were trimmed by 1 base and 4 bases, with 10 bases remaining between them. The CDR3 runs 14 residues. The germline gives CDR1 SEHNR, CDR2 FQNEAQ (reference sequence). CDR3 sequence reads: CASSLDGQAETQYF. In nucleotides, the CDR3 is TGTGCCAGCAGCTTAGATGGCCAAGCAGAGACCCAGTACTTC.

J is TRBJ2-2 and V is TRBV9, with a possible D match to TRBD1 (6 bases). The CDR3 has 18 amino acids. V was cut by 3 bases and J by 0 bases, with 18 bases left in between. The germline CDR1 and CDR2 sequences are SGDLS and YYNGEE. CDR3 DNA: TGTGCCAGCAGCGCCGGATGGGGGCTAGGGGCGAACACCGGGGAGCTGTTTTTT. It is translated as CASSAGWGLGANTGELFF.

This clonotype was seen a few times. The chain employs TRBV4-3 and TRBJ2-4; D ambiguous. Trimming left V 1 base short and J 5 bases short, with 12 bases between. The CDR3 has 15 residues. Germline loops: CDR1 LGHNA, CDR2 YSLEER. In DNA form, the CDR3 reads TGCGCCAGCAGCCAAGTCGGGCGTGGCCAAAACATTCAGTACTTC. This sequence encodes CASSQVGRGQNIQYF.

The chain's CDR3 is CASSPGQGVLVQETQYF. CDR3 in DNA: TGTGCCAGCAGCCCGGGACAGGGGGTTTTGGTGCAAGAGACCCAGTACTTC. This rearrangement joins TRBV9 to TRBJ2-5; 11 bases match TRBD1. Per germline, CDR1 SGDLS and CDR2 YYNGEE. This CDR3 has 17 amino acids. With V trimmed by 4 bases and J by 2 bases, 10 bases remained unmatched.

Many counts were recorded for this clonotype. The chain recombines TRBV5-1 with TRBJ2-1; 7 nucleotides agree with TRBD1. With 2 bases clipped from V and 0 bases from J, the junction kept 2 bases outside the gene matches. The V gene's germline CDR1 is SGHRS and CDR2 YFSETQ. The CDR3 covers 15 residues. This chain's CDR3 is CASSFRGFSYNEQFF. CDR3 coding DNA: TGCGCCAGCAGCTTCAGGGGGTTCTCCTACAATGAGCAGTTCTTC. The entire variable domain, with the rest obtained from reference TRBV5-1 and TRBJ2-1, is as follows: KAGVTQTPRYLIKTRGQQVTLSCSPISGHRSVSWYQQTPGQGLQFLFEYFSETQRNKGNFPGRFSGRQFSNSRSEMNVSTLELGDSALYLCASSFRGFSYNEQFFGPGTRLTVL.

The chain has TRBV12-3 or TRBV12-4 and TRBJ1-6; D not resolved. V shed 3 bases and J shed 9 bases, with 9 bases lying between them. The CDR3 consists of 13 residues. The CDR3 sequence is CASSFYTGSPLHF. The DNA for the CDR3 is TGTGCCAGCAGTTTCTATACGGGTTCACCCCTCCACTTT.

This clonotype showed up just a few times. This chain links TRBV20-1 with TRBJ2-1; 8 bases match TRBD2. This CDR3 contains 11 residues. Trimming removed 0 bases from V and 12 bases from J; junction bases left unmatched: 1. Per the germline V gene, CDR1 is DFQATT and CDR2 is SNEGSKA (reference sequence). The CDR3 is CSARDAGGQFF. The CDR3 nucleotides are TGCAGTGCTAGAGACGCGGGAGGGCAGTTCTTC.

This clonotype was seen repeatedly, ten times or more. This rearrangement joins TRBV18 to TRBJ1-2; no firm D call. This CDR3 spans 13 amino acids. Looked up from germline, CDR1 is KGHSH and CDR2 is LQKENI. V was trimmed by 3 bases and J by 3 bases, leaving 8 bases between them. The CDR3 sequence: CASSPPDYYGYTF. CDR3 DNA: TGTGCCAGCTCACCCCCCGACTACTATGGCTACACCTTC.

This clonotype was observed a few times. The chain has TRBV11-1 and TRBJ2-5; TRBD2 matches at 9 bases. Per germline, CDR1 SGHAT and CDR2 FQDESV (reference sequence). V shed 1 base and J 1 base; nucleotides not matched to a gene: 1. The CDR3 contains 15 residues. CDR3 coding DNA: TGTGCCAGCAGCTTAGTAGCGGGGGCCCAAGAGACCCAGTACTTC. Translating gives CASSLVAGAQETQYF.

The chain recombines TRBV12-3 or TRBV12-4 with TRBJ1-5, with D uncertain. Trimming removed 2 bases from V and 9 bases from J, with 17 bases in between. CDR3 length equals 15 residues. The CDR3 region has the DNA TGTGCCAGCAGTTTAACGGGCTGGGAGGCTTTGCCCCAGCATTTT. It specifies CASSLTGWEALPQHF.

This clonotype was seen a handful of times. V is TRBV7-9 and J is TRBJ1-1; TRBD1 might be the D (6 bases). This CDR3 comprises 15 residues. The germline V gene encodes CDR1 SEHNR and CDR2 FQNEAQ (reference sequence). V was trimmed by 5 bases and J by 2 bases, leaving 15 bases between them. The CDR3 sequence is CASSPPGTTNTEAFF. DNA for the CDR3: TGTGCCAGCAGCCCCCCCGGGACAACTAACACTGAAGCTTTCTTT. The entire variable domain, with the rest obtained from reference TRBV7-9 and TRBJ1-1, is as follows: DTGVSQNPRHKITKRGQNVTFRCDPISEHNRLYWYRQTLGQGPEFLTYFQNEAQLEKSRLLSDRFSAERPKGSFSTLEIQRTEQGDSAMYLCASSPPGTTNTEAFFGQGTRLTVV.

A few counts support this clonotype. The chain is built from TRBV27 and TRBJ2-1; maybe TRBD1 (6 bases). This CDR3 is 14 amino acids long. The germline V gene has CDR1 MNHEY and CDR2 SMNVEV (reference sequence). V gave up 3 bases and J gave up 8 bases, with 14 bases separating them. Here the CDR3 reads CASSFFSGAHEQFF. CDR3 DNA: TGTGCCAGCAGTTTCTTCTCAGGGGCCCATGAGCAGTTCTTC.

A few counts support this clonotype. The V gene is TRBV28, the J gene TRBJ2-7, with 10 bases lining up with TRBD1. Germline CDR1 is MDHEN and CDR2 is SYDVKM. With V trimmed by 7 bases and J by 7 bases, 10 bases remained unmatched. This CDR3 is 14 amino acids long. CDR3 amino acids: CASNVGTGVGEQYF. The CDR3 DNA follows: TGTGCCAGCAACGTGGGGACAGGGGTTGGGGAGCAGTACTTC.

This clonotype came up many times. The chain carries TRBV6-1 and TRBJ2-1, with 8 positions matching TRBD1. In germline, CDR1 is MNHNS, CDR2 SASEGT. CDR3 length: 15 residues. Germline trimming cut 11 bases from V and 5 bases from J; bases unmatched to any gene: 14. CDR3 bases: TGTGCCGGGAAGAGGGAGACAGGGGCGAACAATGAGCAGTTCTTC. This translates into CAGKRETGANNEQFF.